These 16 T cell receptor beta chains share one sample of origin, sequenced in a study of persistence of HIV-infected CD4 T cells. Sequencing used immunoSEQ version 4 in survey mode. The repertoire was sequenced with immunoSEQ multiplex PCR; TCRdb's copy has only in-frame clones and lacks some. The sample lists about 36,000 clones; about 84% were seen once. Overlapping HIV-1 Gag 15-mer peptides at 0.95 to 1 ug per peptide per mL were used. CD40L-negative CD69-negative CD45RO-high memory CD4+ T cells were sorted as populations depleted of antigen-responding cells. These receptors have no known antigen. Sequencing used cultured CD4+ T cells from PBMCs, obtained from a patient who received antiretroviral therapy. These TCRs come from an adult with HIV. The donor label of this sample is uncertain.

This chain links TRBV13 with TRBJ1-1; D remains unclear. Looked up from germline, CDR1 is PRHDT and CDR2 is FYEKMQ (reference sequence). V was clipped by 2 bases and J by 10 bases, with 14 bases between them. This CDR3 spans 13 amino acids. The CDR3 nucleotides read TGTGCCAGCAGCTTACTCGCGCGAGGGATAGCTTTCTTT. Its protein is CASSLLARGIAFF.

This clone was seen once. For the CDR3, the DNA is TGTGCCATCAACAGGGACTACGAGCAGTACTTC. This translates into CAINRDYEQYF. This chain joins TRBV2 and TRBJ2-7; possible D gene TRBD1, 6 bases. The V gene's germline CDR1 is SNHLY and CDR2 FYNNEI. Trimming took off 10 bases at V and 3 bases at J, with 10 bases between the two ends. CDR3 length equals 11 residues.

This sequence joins TRBV5-1 and TRBJ2-1; D uncertain. Germline V gene lookup returns CDR1 SGHRS and CDR2 YFSETQ. V was shortened by 3 bases and J by 6 bases, with 7 bases between the two germline ends. The CDR3 has 12 amino acids. The CDR3 loop reads CASSSIGNEQFF. The CDR3 DNA follows: TGCGCCAGCAGCTCTATAGGCAATGAGCAGTTCTTC.

The V gene is TRBV12-3 or TRBV12-4, the J gene TRBJ1-1; D uncertain. With 2 bases removed from V and 0 bases from J, the gap between germline ends came to 4 bases. The CDR3 sequence is 13 residues long. CDR3 protein: CASSLFVNTEAFF. In DNA form, the CDR3 reads TGTGCCAGCAGTTTATTCGTGAACACTGAAGCTTTCTTT.

The rearrangement joins TRBV9 to TRBJ1-4; the D gene is possibly TRBD1 (5 bases). The CDR3 consists of 14 residues. V lost 2 bases to trimming and J lost 8 bases, with 13 bases between them. Germline V gene lookup returns CDR1 SGDLS and CDR2 YYNGEE. This chain's CDR3 is CASSVGGAQEKLFF. The CDR3 DNA is TGTGCCAGCAGCGTTGGCGGGGCGCAGGAAAAACTGTTTTTT.

The chain has TRBV2 and TRBJ1-4, with 8 nucleotides matching TRBD1. This CDR3 comprises 18 residues. Trimming at V came to 3 bases and at J to 8 bases, leaving 17 bases not matched to a gene. CDR1 and CDR2 from the germline V gene are SNHLY and FYNNEI. Here the CDR3 reads CASSDAGTGGWAGEKLFF. The CDR3 DNA reads as TGTGCCAGCAGTGACGCCGGGACAGGTGGATGGGCGGGGGAAAAACTGTTTTTT. Combining the CDR3 with reference TRBV2 and TRBJ1-4 gives the whole variable domain EPEVTQTPSHQVTQMGQEVILRCVPISNHLYFYWYRQILGQKVEFLVSFYNNEISEKSEIFDDQFSVERPDGSNFTLKIRSTKLEDSAMYFCASSDAGTGGWAGEKLFFGSGTQLSVL.

This clone was recorded only once. This chain joins TRBV27 and TRBJ2-3; 8 nucleotides agree with TRBD2. CDR1 MNHEY and CDR2 SMNVEV come from the germline V gene (reference sequence). The trim removed 2 bases at V and 5 bases at J, leaving 0 bases unmatched. The CDR3 length is 13 residues. DNA of the CDR3: TGTGCCAGCAGTTTACGGGAGGGAGATACGCAGTATTTT. It codes for CASSLREGDTQYF.

The genes are TRBV6-5 and TRBJ1-5; possibly TRBD1 for D (5 bases). CDR3 length equals 13 residues. Germline CDR1 reads MNHEY; CDR2 reads SVGAGI. V lost 0 bases to trimming and J lost 7 bases, with 7 bases between them. CDR3 in amino acids: CASSYSRGQPQHF. Here the CDR3 DNA reads TGTGCCAGCAGTTACTCGAGGGGACAGCCCCAGCATTTT.

This chain joins TRBV19 and TRBJ2-1; D could derive from TRBD1 or TRBD2 (6 bases each). V was clipped by 1 base and J by 9 bases, with 16 bases between them. Germline V gene sequence: CDR1 LNHDA, CDR2 SQIVND (reference sequence). The CDR3 consists of 15 residues. CDR3 DNA sequence: TGTGCCAGTAGTATAGGGGGGGCCAGCGGTCCTGAGCAGTTCTTC. The encoded protein is CASSIGGASGPEQFF.

The V and J genes are TRBV20-1 and TRBJ2-7; the D is unclear. Between the trimmed V and J ends, which lost 3 bases and 5 bases, there was a span of 8 bases. Looked up from germline, CDR1 is DFQATT and CDR2 is SNEGSKA (reference sequence). The CDR3 runs 11 residues. CDR3 amino acids: CSARSVDEQYF. CDR3 nucleotide sequence: TGCAGTGCTAGGAGCGTTGACGAGCAGTACTTC.

This chain uses TRBV2 with TRBJ2-4, with TRBD1 matching 10 bases. This CDR3 contains 16 residues. V dropped 6 bases and J dropped 3; count of bases not matched to a gene: 8. Germline V lookup: CDR1 SNHLY, CDR2 FYNNEI. CDR3 in DNA: TGTGCCAGCAGAGACAGGACAGGGGGAGTCAAAAACATTCAGTACTTC. Translated: CASRDRTGGVKNIQYF.

The V call is TRBV5-1, the J call TRBJ1-3; 8 bases are a match to TRBD1. CDR1 is SGHRS and CDR2 is YFSETQ in the germline V gene. V trimming: 3 bases; J trimming: 4 bases; junction bases outside the gene matches: 12. The CDR3 runs to 17 residues. The CDR3 DNA follows: TGCGCCAGCAGCTCTTTTGGACAGGGCGGCAGAGGAAACACCATATATTTT. Amino acid sequence: CASSSFGQGGRGNTIYF.

This clone occurred once. This chain joins TRBV9 and TRBJ2-4; 7 bases match TRBD1. With V trimmed by 3 bases and J by 2 bases, 8 bases remained unmatched. Germline assignment: CDR1 SGDLS and CDR2 YYNGEE. The CDR3 is 16 residues long. The CDR3 DNA follows: TGTGCCAGCAGCGGCGACAGGGACGGGTCCAAAAACATTCAGTACTTC. Its translation is CASSGDRDGSKNIQYF.

Written as DNA, the CDR3 is TGTGCCAGCAGTGGGGGGACAGGAACTACAGATACGCAGTATTTT. This gives the protein CASSGGTGTTDTQYF. The chain carries TRBV6-4 and TRBJ2-3; 8 bases fit TRBD1. Per germline, CDR1 MRHNA and CDR2 SNTAGT. CDR3 length: 15 residues. Unmatched junction bases numbered 6, after V lost 4 bases and J lost 3 bases.

The J gene is TRBJ2-3, the V gene TRBV28; D is tentatively TRBD1 or TRBD2 (5 bases each). Germline V gene data show CDR1 as MDHEN and CDR2 as SYDVKM. This CDR3 is 14 amino acids long. The V end was cut by 5 bases, the J end by 0 bases, with 9 bases between. In nucleotides, the CDR3 is TGTGCCAGCAGTCTCGAGGGGAGCACAGATACGCAGTATTTT. Residues: CASSLEGSTDTQYF.

The V call is TRBV7-2, the J call TRBJ1-5; no reliable D call. Trimming removed 1 base at V and 5 bases at J, with 9 bases between. The CDR3 is 14 amino acids. CDR1 and CDR2 from the germline V gene are SGHTA and FQGNSA. The DNA of the CDR3 is TGTGCCAGCAGCTTAGGTAGTGGAGATCAGCCCCAGCATTTT. Its protein product is CASSLGSGDQPQHF.